These 3 T cell receptor beta chains were sequenced from one sample in a study of blood T cell repertoires in COVID-19. Method: immunoSEQ multiplex PCR; TCRdb's copy keeps in-frame clones and lacks some. In the table there are about 270,000 clones, approximately 87% of which are singletons. Sequenced: peripheral blood. These receptors all stem from a woman younger than 45 with COVID-19, enrolled during active disease.

The chain combines TRBV7-9 with TRBJ1-2; D remains unclear. The CDR3 has 12 amino acids. Trimming pared 10 bases from V and 4 bases from J, leaving 13 bases between. Germline CDR1 SEHNR, CDR2 FQNEAQ (reference sequence). The CDR3 loop is CATRLFSYGYTF. In DNA, the CDR3 is TGTGCCACCCGTTTATTTAGCTATGGCTACACCTTC.

This sequence joins TRBV11-2 and TRBJ2-1; 8 bases are shared with TRBD2. The CDR3 has 15 amino acids. The junction had 8 bases not matched to a gene; V was cut back by 5 bases and J by 5 bases. Germline V gene sequence: CDR1 SGHAT, CDR2 FQNNGV. In DNA, the CDR3 is TGTGCCAGCAGCCGGATTAGCGGGATTAACAATGAGCAGTTCTTC. Protein product: CASSRISGINNEQFF.

This clone was counted a single time. The J gene is TRBJ2-3, the V gene TRBV12-3 or TRBV12-4; possibly TRBD2 for D (5 bases). CDR3 length: 13 residues. Trimming cost V 8 bases and J 10 bases, with 19 bases left between them. The CDR3 region is CASRDWAMPSQYF. Here the CDR3 DNA reads TGTGCCAGCCGGGATTGGGCTATGCCGTCGCAGTATTTT.